These 11 T cell receptor beta chains share one sample of origin, sequenced in a study of T cell changes during pregnancy in multiple sclerosis. Assay: immunoSEQ multiplex PCR; the TCRdb copy retains only in-frame clones and omits some. The sample has about 70,000 clones, around 91% seen once. The source material was peripheral blood, sampled in the third trimester of pregnancy. The receptors here all came from a female donor in good health, enrolled as a control in a pregnancy study.

The chain is built from TRBV28 and TRBJ2-6; 9 positions match TRBD1. Trimming cost V 5 bases and J 2 bases; bases outside gene matches: 10. The CDR3 has 18 amino acids. CDR1 and CDR2 (germline): MDHEN, SYDVKM. CDR3 sequence: CASSPPGQGIPGANVLTF. The CDR3 DNA sequence: TGTGCCAGCAGTCCGCCGGGACAGGGAATCCCTGGGGCCAACGTCCTGACTTTC. Based on the CDR3 plus reference TRBV28 and TRBJ2-6, the full variable domain is DVKVTQSSRYLVKRTGEKVFLECVQDMDHENMFWYRQDPGLGLRLIYFSYDVKMKEKGDIPEGYSVSREKKERFSLILESASTNQTSMYLCASSPPGQGIPGANVLTFGAGSRLTVL.

The CDR3, as DNA: TGTGCCAGCAGCCAAGTCCAGGGGAGGGGAGCTTTCTTT. As protein: CASSQVQGRGAFF. The chain joins TRBV14 to TRBJ1-1, with D perhaps matching TRBD1 (6 bases). The V end lost 1 base, the J end lost 10 bases, and 13 bases lay between the germline ends. CDR1 and CDR2 from the germline V gene are SGHDN and FVKESK. The CDR3 extends over 13 amino acids.

The rearrangement links TRBV29-1 to TRBJ2-3, with 8 bases that match TRBD1. The CDR3 consists of 15 residues. Germline CDR1 and CDR2: SQVTM and ANQGSEA. J gave up 2 bases and V 1 base, and 5 bases lay outside the gene matches. This CDR3 reads CSVEGGRGPTDTQYF. The CDR3 DNA follows: TGCAGCGTTGAAGGGGGCAGGGGGCCCACAGATACGCAGTATTTT.

J is TRBJ2-7 and V is TRBV11-2; D might be TRBD2 (6 bases). Per germline, CDR1 SGHAT and CDR2 FQNNGV. V lost 5 bases and J 6 bases, leaving 14 bases between the germline ends. The CDR3 loop spans 13 amino acids. The CDR3 is CASSPRDFGEQYF. The CDR3 DNA is TGTGCCAGCAGCCCGAGGGACTTCGGCGAGCAGTACTTC.

The chain has TRBV4-3 and TRBJ1-2; 10 positions match TRBD1. The CDR3 consists of 14 residues. V was clipped by 1 base and J by 8 bases; unmatched bases: 4. CDR1 is LGHNA and CDR2 is YSLEER in the germline V gene. The CDR3 protein is CASSQVGQGRGYTF. CDR3 in DNA: TGCGCCAGCAGCCAAGTGGGACAGGGGAGAGGCTACACCTTC.

The rearrangement links TRBV7-8 to TRBJ2-3; 10 bases are a match to TRBD1. The CDR3 sequence is 15 residues long. Germline lookup yields CDR1 SGHVS and CDR2 FQNEAQ. V lost 3 bases, J lost 6 bases, and 6 bases stayed unmatched. Here the CDR3 DNA reads TGTGCCAGCAGCTTTGACAGGGGGCATTCGGATACGCAGTATTTT. The encoded protein is CASSFDRGHSDTQYF.

The gene calls are TRBV18 and TRBJ2-7; 9 nucleotides line up with TRBD1. The CDR3 sequence is 15 residues long. The J segment lost 0 bases and the V segment lost 3 bases, leaving 3 bases of the junction unmatched. Germline CDR1 reads KGHSH; CDR2 reads LQKENI. The CDR3 sequence: CASSPPGQGSYEQYF. The DNA for the CDR3 is TGTGCCAGCTCACCCCCGGGACAGGGCTCCTACGAGCAGTACTTC.

The chain carries TRBV4-3 and TRBJ1-1; 7 bases map to TRBD1. Trimming took 4 bases from V and 2 from J; bases not matched to a gene: 7. The CDR3 contains 15 residues. The V gene's germline CDR1 is LGHNA and CDR2 YSLEER. The CDR3 protein is CASSLLQGFNTEAFF. CDR3 DNA: TGCGCCAGCAGCCTCCTACAGGGGTTTAACACTGAAGCTTTCTTT.

This rearrangement joins TRBV6-5 to TRBJ2-7; a weak D match, TRBD2 (6 bases). The CDR3 spans 14 residues. Germline V gene lookup returns CDR1 MNHEY and CDR2 SVGAGI. With 4 bases removed from V and 5 bases from J, the gap between germline ends came to 15 bases. The CDR3 DNA is TGTGCCAGCAGTTCTAGCGTTCGGACCCACGAGCAGTACTTC. Its translation is CASSSSVRTHEQYF.

This sequence joins TRBV4-1 and TRBJ2-1; no reliable D call. V lost 4 bases, J lost 3 bases, and 16 bases lay in between. Germline CDR1 is MGHRA and CDR2 is YSYEKL. CDR3 length: 16 amino acids. CDR3 residues: CASSLSFSGIYNEQFF. DNA of the CDR3: TGCGCCAGCAGCCTTTCCTTTTCTGGCATCTACAATGAGCAGTTCTTC.

The chain is built from TRBV7-9 and TRBJ1-6, with 8 bases fitting TRBD1. CDR1 and CDR2 (germline): SEHNR, FQNEAQ (reference sequence). V trimming: 4 bases; J trimming: 7 bases; junction bases outside the gene matches: 3. CDR3 length: 14 residues. CDR3 sequence: CASSSTGANSPLHF. Here the CDR3 DNA reads TGTGCCAGCAGCTCGACAGGGGCAAATTCACCCCTCCACTTT.